This TCR beta chain was found in a study of blood T cell repertoires in COVID-19. Study-level background: Both acute and convalescent COVID-19 samples were obtained from the United States, Italy and Spain. Sources were T cells, B-cell-depleted T cells, or PBMCs; the material itself was cDNA or gDNA.

CDR3 length: 12 residues. Germline assignment: CDR1 SQVTM and CDR2 ANQGSEA. Trimming at V came to 6 bases and at J to 7 bases, leaving 5 bases not matched to a gene. Per the authors' pipeline: Nucleated cell number was recorded as an estimate derived from reference gene primer amplification. Assay: immunoSEQ multiplex PCR; the TCRdb copy retains only in-frame clones and omits some. That table is the source of V, J and clone size, and D and trimming were worked out from the DNA. The sample has 380,000 or so clones; about 89% are singletons. The rearrangement joins TRBV29-1 to TRBJ1-4; 7 bases fit TRBD1. Sample: peripheral blood. The receptor was derived from a man in his forties with acute or convalescent COVID-19. This CDR3 reads CSVARQGEKLFF. DNA of the CDR3: TGCAGCGTAGCCCGACAGGGTGAAAAACTGTTTTTT.